The 16 T cell receptor beta chains listed next were all sequenced from one sample in a study of metastatic and nonmetastatic thyroid tumors. No treatment had been given to any patient before thyroid surgery. TCRdb re-called clones from the PCR reads using MiXCR. This table holds approximately 32,000 clones, about 32% found once. Sequenced sample: tumor tissue. The receptors stem from a female donor with papillary thyroid cancer or a benign thyroid nodule (not recorded which). Some clones in this sample may be carry-over from other donors' samples.

This clone appeared a few times. The chain couples TRBV19 to TRBJ2-7; 8 bases match TRBD2. This CDR3 spans 13 amino acids. Germline CDR1 reads LNHDA; CDR2 reads SQIVND (reference sequence). With 5 bases clipped from V and 6 bases from J, the junction kept 6 bases outside the gene matches. In DNA, the CDR3 is TGTGCCAGTAGTGGCGGGAGGATTGCCGAGCAGTACTTC. Protein: CASSGGRIAEQYF.

This clone is a singleton in its sample. The V call is TRBV20-1, the J call TRBJ2-3, with 9 bases identical to TRBD2. V was pared by 3 bases and J by 7 bases, with 8 bases of the junction left unmatched. Germline CDR1 reads DFQATT; CDR2 reads SNEGSKA (reference sequence). This CDR3 spans 14 amino acids. The DNA for the CDR3 is TGCAGTGCTAGGGGTAGCGGGAGATTGAATACGCAGTATTTT. It codes for CSARGSGRLNTQYF.

The J gene is TRBJ1-2, the V gene TRBV6-2 or TRBV6-3, with D possibly matching TRBD1 (6 bases). CDR1 MNHEY and CDR2 SVGEGT come from the germline V gene. Trimming took 6 bases from V and 4 from J, leaving 12 bases between them. The CDR3 sequence is 13 residues long. CDR3 loop: CASSPQGGYGYTF. The CDR3 nucleotides read TGTGCCAGCAGCCCACAGGGCGGCTATGGCTACACCTTC.

This clone has only a few counts. The rearrangement joins TRBV7-3 to TRBJ1-1; tentative D call: TRBD1 (5 bases). This CDR3 is 12 amino acids long. V lost 2 bases and J lost 7, with 8 bases in between. Germline loops: CDR1 SGHTA, CDR2 FQGTGA. In DNA, the CDR3 is TGTGCCAGCAGCTTAGGTCAGGGTGAAGCTTTCTTT. This encodes CASSLGQGEAFF.

The rearrangement uses TRBV28 and TRBJ2-7, with D tentatively TRBD2 (6 bases). V lost 7 bases and J 3 bases, leaving 13 bases between the germline ends. Germline V lookup: CDR1 MDHEN, CDR2 SYDVKM. The CDR3 is 13 amino acids. CDR3 DNA: TGTGCCAGCATACCGCGGGGTGGCTACGAGCAGTACTTC. It translates to CASIPRGGYEQYF.

This clone was found a few times. The chain is built from TRBV15 and TRBJ1-2; 7 nucleotides agree with TRBD1. The CDR3 covers 14 residues. Germline CDR1 is LNHNV and CDR2 is YYDKDF (reference sequence). V lost 3 bases, J lost 5 bases, and 6 bases stayed unmatched. Here the CDR3 reads CATSRVSGGYGYTF. The CDR3 DNA reads as TGTGCCACCAGCAGGGTTTCAGGGGGGTATGGCTACACCTTC.

The CDR3 DNA follows: TGTGCCAGCAGTGGGTCATGGACGCCTAGTTATGGCTACACCTTC. Amino acid sequence: CASSGSWTPSYGYTF. The chain links TRBV6-1 to TRBJ1-2; no clear D. Trimming removed 4 bases at V and 5 bases at J, with 17 bases between. This CDR3 is built from 15 residues. Germline CDR1 reads MNHNS; CDR2 reads SASEGT.

Only one count was recorded for this clone. The chain's CDR3 is CASSCTGDKWTQHF. The CDR3 nucleotides read TGTGCCAGCAGTTGTACGGGCGATAAATGGACCCAGCATTTT. V and J are TRBV2 and TRBJ1-5; D is unclear. V was cut by 5 bases and J by 11 bases, with 19 bases left in between. From germline, CDR1 is SNHLY and CDR2 FYNNEI. The CDR3 consists of 14 residues.

The rearrangement uses TRBV7-9 and TRBJ2-7; D is perhaps TRBD1 or TRBD2 (5 bases each). CDR1 is SEHNR, CDR2 FQNEAQ, per germline (reference sequence). V was clipped by 5 bases and J by 4 bases, with 15 bases between them. This CDR3 has 14 residues. Here the CDR3 reads CASSPGTPRYEQYF. The DNA of the CDR3 is TGTGCCAGCAGCCCCGGGACCCCCAGGTACGAGCAGTACTTC.

This clone came up a few times. V usage is TRBV24-1 and J usage is TRBJ1-2; D is possibly TRBD1 (5 bases). V was cut by 7 bases and J by 4 bases, with 15 bases left in between. The CDR3 loop spans 14 amino acids. The V gene's germline CDR1 is KGHDR and CDR2 SFDVKD. CDR3 nucleotide sequence: TGTGCCACCAGCGGGACCGACGGAACCTATGGCTACACCTTC. Translated: CATSGTDGTYGYTF.

The chain has TRBV6-2 or TRBV6-3 and TRBJ2-7; 9 bases agree with TRBD1. This CDR3 comprises 14 residues. Germline V gives CDR1 MNHEY, CDR2 SVGEGT. V lost 6 bases to trimming and J lost 4 bases; unmatched junction nucleotides: 7. CDR3 nucleotides: TGTGCCAGCAGACCGGGACAGGGTCTATACGAGCAGTACTTC. Translating it yields CASRPGQGLYEQYF.

The rearrangement uses TRBV5-6 and TRBJ1-6; D possibly corresponds to TRBD1 (5 bases). The V end lost 0 bases, the J end lost 8 bases, and 12 bases lay between the germline ends. The CDR3 sequence is 15 residues long. Germline V CDR1 and CDR2: SGHDT, YYEEEE. The DNA for the CDR3 is TGTGCCAGCAGCTTGGCCGCAGGGAGAGATTCACCCCTCCACTTT. This gives the protein CASSLAAGRDSPLHF.

This clone was seen more than once but under ten times. The chain has TRBV12-3 or TRBV12-4 and TRBJ1-1; tentative D call: TRBD1 (5 bases). Trimming took 4 bases from V and 0 from J, leaving 12 bases between them. The CDR3 consists of 15 residues. CDR3 region: CASSYRREMNTEAFF. Written as DNA, the CDR3 is TGTGCCAGCAGTTACCGCAGGGAGATGAACACTGAAGCTTTCTTT.

The V gene is TRBV11-1, the J gene TRBJ2-1; D call uncertain. The germline V gene has CDR1 SGHAT and CDR2 FQDESV (reference sequence). The CDR3 extends over 13 amino acids. The V gene lost 0 bases and the J gene lost 8 bases, with 8 bases spanning the gap. This CDR3 reads CASSLAQSDEQFF. In DNA form, the CDR3 reads TGTGCCAGCAGCTTAGCGCAGTCAGATGAGCAGTTCTTC.

This clone was seen ten or more times. The gene calls are TRBV4-2 and TRBJ2-3; 15 nucleotides match TRBD2. Germline CDR1 is LGHNA and CDR2 is YNFKEQ. The V gene end was trimmed by 5 bases and the J gene end by 2 bases; junction bases not matched to a gene: 5. The CDR3 has 17 amino acids. CDR3 sequence: CASSGTSGRTFTDTQYF. The CDR3 DNA sequence: TGTGCCAGCAGCGGGACTAGCGGGAGGACCTTCACAGATACGCAGTATTTT.

The sample holds a few counts of this clone. The chain has TRBV6-4 and TRBJ1-3, with 8 bases matching TRBD1. V was pared by 6 bases and J by 0 bases, with 7 bases of the junction left unmatched. CDR3 length equals 16 residues. The V gene's germline CDR1 is MRHNA and CDR2 SNTAGT. The CDR3 DNA reads as TGTGCCAGCAGCACGAGACAGGGGCTCTCTGGAAACACCATATATTTT. It yields the protein CASSTRQGLSGNTIYF.